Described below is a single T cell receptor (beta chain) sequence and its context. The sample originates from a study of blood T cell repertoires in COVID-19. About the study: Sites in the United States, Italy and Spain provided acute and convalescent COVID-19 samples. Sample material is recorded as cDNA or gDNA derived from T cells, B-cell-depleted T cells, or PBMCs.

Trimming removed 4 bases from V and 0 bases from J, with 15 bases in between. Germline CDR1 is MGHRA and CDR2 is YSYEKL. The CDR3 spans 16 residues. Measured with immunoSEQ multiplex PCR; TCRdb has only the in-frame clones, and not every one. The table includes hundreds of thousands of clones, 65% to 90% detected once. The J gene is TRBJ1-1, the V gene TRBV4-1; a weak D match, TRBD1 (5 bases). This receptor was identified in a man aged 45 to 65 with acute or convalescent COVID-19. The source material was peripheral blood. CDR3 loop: CASSLPIGRVNTEAFF. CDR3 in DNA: TGCGCCAGCAGCCTTCCCATCGGCAGGGTGAACACTGAAGCTTTCTTT.